One and the same sample provided the 29 T cell receptor beta chains below, sequenced in a study of CD8+ T cells in alopecia areata. The sample's treatment: oral pan-JAK inhibitor, 5-10 mg twice daily. Sequencing templates came from extracted RNA that was reverse transcribed into cDNA. The assay was immunoSEQ multiplex PCR, and TCRdb's table has in-frame clones only and misses some. The profile shows over 85,000 clones, more than 65% of them singletons. The source material was CD8+ T cells sorted from blood, sampled around week 46, from a patient treated with tofacitinib. The receptor set was obtained from a human donor with alopecia areata.

In this sample, this clone turned up a few times. V usage is TRBV5-6 and J usage is TRBJ2-6, with D unclear. The V gene lost 1 base and the J gene lost 2 bases, with 7 bases spanning the gap. This CDR3 is built from 15 residues. Germline V gives CDR1 SGHDT, CDR2 YYEEEE. CDR3 nucleotides: TGTGCCAGCAGCTTGTCCCAGGCTGGGGCCAACGTCCTGACTTTC. Residues: CASSLSQAGANVLTF.

The genes are TRBV5-1 and TRBJ1-1; the D gene is possibly TRBD1 (6 bases). V was clipped by 0 bases and J by 4 bases, with 10 bases between them. Per germline, CDR1 SGHRS and CDR2 YFSETQ. CDR3 size: 14 residues. The CDR3: CASSLAGVATEAFF. The CDR3 region has the DNA TGCGCCAGCAGCTTGGCAGGGGTGGCCACTGAAGCTTTCTTT.

The gene calls are TRBV30 and TRBJ1-2; D is undetermined. CDR3 length equals 12 residues. V was shortened by 1 base and J by 4 bases, with 7 bases between the two germline ends. Germline values: CDR1 GTSNPN, CDR2 SVGIG (reference sequence). The CDR3 coding sequence is TGTGCCTGGAGTGGCCAGTCCTATGGCTACACCTTC. This gives the protein CAWSGQSYGYTF. Full variable domain (remainder filled in from reference TRBV30 and TRBJ1-2): SQTIHQWPATLVQPVGSPLSLECTVEGTSNPNLYWYRQAAGRGLQLLFYSVGIGQISSEVPQNLSASRPQDRQFILSSKKLLLSDSGFYLCAWSGQSYGYTFGSGTRLTVV.

The chain carries TRBV6-4 and TRBJ1-1, with TRBD1 matching 7 bases. The CDR3 extends over 14 amino acids. Germline trimming cut 4 bases from V and 5 bases from J; bases unmatched to any gene: 7. Germline assignment: CDR1 MRHNA and CDR2 SNTAGT. CDR3 nucleotide sequence: TGTGCCAGCAGTGCGACAGGGAGGGAGACTGAAGCTTTCTTT. Translation gives CASSATGRETEAFF.

A few counts support this clone. The V gene is TRBV10-3, the J gene TRBJ1-4; no clear D gene. The germline V and J ends were trimmed by 10 bases and 5 bases, with 14 bases remaining between them. CDR1 is ENHRY, CDR2 SYGVKD, per germline. The CDR3 is 13 residues long. CDR3 nucleotide sequence: TGTGCCAGCCAGGTGTCGTTCAATGAAAAACTGTTTTTT. Translating gives CASQVSFNEKLFF.

The V call is TRBV7-2, the J call TRBJ1-6; D not resolved. The CDR3 contains 12 residues. Germline V CDR1 and CDR2: SGHTA, FQGNSA. Trimming shortened V by 5 bases and J by 9 bases, and 8 bases separated the two germline ends. CDR3 sequence: CASSPGSSPLHF. CDR3 nucleotides: TGTGCCAGCAGCCCGGGGAGTTCACCCCTCCACTTT.

This chain joins TRBV27 and TRBJ2-7; unclear D gene. The CDR3 is 16 residues long. Germline CDR1 is MNHEY and CDR2 is SMNVEV (reference sequence). The V gene lost 5 bases and the J gene lost 0 bases, with 17 bases spanning the gap. This CDR3 reads CASSPSIGTTSYEQYF. CDR3 nucleotides: TGTGCCAGCAGTCCCTCGATCGGAACCACCTCCTACGAGCAGTACTTC.

The CDR3 coding sequence is TGCGCCAGCAGCCAAGTGGTCGGGAACACTGAAGCTTTCTTT. Protein product: CASSQVVGNTEAFF. This chain uses TRBV4-1 with TRBJ1-1; D is unresolved. V lost 1 base and J lost 1, with 7 bases in between. Germline CDR1 MGHRA, CDR2 YSYEKL. CDR3 length equals 14 residues.

DNA for the CDR3: TGTGCCAGTATGGACCACAGGGGAGAAGCTTTCTTT. Encoded protein: CASMDHRGEAFF. The genes are TRBV19 and TRBJ1-1, with 7 bases aligning to TRBD1. Germline V gene lookup returns CDR1 LNHDA and CDR2 SQIVND (reference sequence). CDR3 length: 12 amino acids. V shed 7 bases, J shed 8 bases, and the junction held 7 bases outside the gene matches.

This clone came up a few times. Other nucleotide sequences from this sample produce the same CDR3. J is TRBJ1-1 and V is TRBV29-1, with D unclear. The V gene lost 4 bases and the J gene lost 3 bases, with 3 bases spanning the gap. Per germline, CDR1 SQVTM and CDR2 ANQGSEA. The length of the CDR3 is 10 residues. The CDR3 is CSVGDTEAFF. The DNA of the CDR3 is TGCAGCGTTGGAGACACTGAAGCTTTCTTT.

V is TRBV30 and J is TRBJ1-1; D is undetermined. Germline CDR1 reads GTSNPN; CDR2 reads SVGIG (reference sequence). V was clipped by 0 bases and J by 5 bases, with 7 bases between them. The CDR3 is 12 amino acids. CDR3 sequence (DNA): TGTGCCTGGAGTGTGGTGCAGACTGAAGCTTTCTTT. This gives the protein CAWSVVQTEAFF.

J is TRBJ1-1 and V is TRBV14; 7 nucleotides match TRBD1. V lost 0 bases, J lost 1 base, and 8 bases stayed unmatched. Germline CDR1 reads SGHDN; CDR2 reads FVKESK. This CDR3 has 17 amino acids. CDR3 sequence: CASSQERGTDGNTEAFF. CDR3 sequence (DNA): TGTGCCAGCAGCCAAGAACGGGGGACAGATGGGAACACTGAAGCTTTCTTT.

The genes are TRBV4-3 and TRBJ2-7, with no clear D. The CDR3 length is 15 residues. The V and J ends lost 0 bases and 0 bases respectively, with 9 bases between them. In germline, CDR1 is LGHNA, CDR2 YSLEER. The CDR3 sequence is CASSQDRAASYEQYF. The CDR3 nucleotides are TGCGCCAGCAGCCAAGACCGGGCCGCCTCCTACGAGCAGTACTTC.

The chain has TRBV10-3 and TRBJ2-3; D ambiguous. Per the germline V gene, CDR1 is ENHRY and CDR2 is SYGVKD. V lost 6 bases and J lost 0, with 10 bases in between. The CDR3 loop spans 14 amino acids. CDR3 residues: CAIRGSRSTDTQYF. For the CDR3, the DNA is TGTGCCATCAGGGGCAGTCGGAGCACAGATACGCAGTATTTT.

The table lists this clone with a few counts. The genes are TRBV29-1 and TRBJ1-1, with D uncertain. Germline CDR1 reads SQVTM; CDR2 reads ANQGSEA. The CDR3 consists of 12 residues. The ends were cut back, 6 bases at V and 2 bases at J, with 10 bases in the middle. The CDR3 region has the DNA TGCAGCGTAGGTGGGGATAACACTGAAGCTTTCTTT. As protein: CSVGGDNTEAFF.

This chain connects TRBV7-2 to TRBJ2-7, with D possibly TRBD1 on 6 matching bases. The V and J ends lost 5 bases and 5 bases respectively, with 19 bases between them. CDR3 length: 15 residues. The germline gives CDR1 SGHTA, CDR2 FQGNSA. DNA of the CDR3: TGTGCCAGCAGCACCGACAGGAAGTCAAGCGACGAGCAGTACTTC. Protein product: CASSTDRKSSDEQYF.

V gene TRBV30 combines with J gene TRBJ2-3, with D unresolved. V lost 0 bases and J 2 bases, leaving 6 bases between the germline ends. Germline CDR1 and CDR2: GTSNPN and SVGIG (reference sequence). The CDR3 runs to 13 residues. The CDR3 protein is CAWSVSLTDTQYF. CDR3 coding DNA: TGTGCCTGGAGTGTTAGTCTCACAGATACGCAGTATTTT.

This chain connects TRBV20-1 to TRBJ2-1; TRBD1 aligns across 7 bases. The CDR3 runs to 11 residues. Germline V lookup: CDR1 DFQATT, CDR2 SNEGSKA (reference sequence). With 6 bases clipped from V and 6 bases from J, the junction kept 2 bases outside the gene matches. CDR3 nucleotide sequence: TGCAGTGCCAGACAGGGCAATGAGCAGTTCTTC. This sequence encodes CSARQGNEQFF.

This sequence joins TRBV19 and TRBJ1-1; the D gene is possibly TRBD1 (6 bases). This CDR3 is 13 amino acids long. Germline CDR1 LNHDA, CDR2 SQIVND (reference sequence). Trimming shortened V by 1 base and J by 4 bases, and 7 bases separated the two germline ends. The CDR3 loop reads CASSIADSTEAFF. The CDR3 DNA reads TGTGCCAGTAGTATAGCGGACAGCACTGAAGCTTTCTTT.

The gene calls are TRBV29-1 and TRBJ1-2, with 8 bases identical to TRBD1. CDR3 length: 14 residues. The V segment lost 6 bases and the J segment 8 bases; nucleotides outside the gene matches: 14. Germline CDR1 SQVTM, CDR2 ANQGSEA. CDR3 sequence (DNA): TGCAGCGTCCTAGACCCGCAGGGGGCGGGGGGCTACACCTTC. The encoded protein is CSVLDPQGAGGYTF.

This chain joins TRBV29-1 and TRBJ1-1; D is ambiguous. Looked up from germline, CDR1 is SQVTM and CDR2 is ANQGSEA. Trimming shortened V by 0 bases and J by 9 bases, and 11 bases separated the two germline ends. The CDR3 runs 12 residues. CDR3 sequence: CSVEDEQRKAFF. In DNA, the CDR3 is TGCAGCGTTGAAGATGAACAGAGGAAAGCTTTCTTT.

V is TRBV16 and J is TRBJ1-2, with unresolved D. CDR1 and CDR2 (germline): KGHSY, FQNENV. V gave up 4 bases and J gave up 6 bases, with 9 bases separating them. There are 12 residues in the CDR3. Here the CDR3 reads CASSLVGDGYTF. CDR3 sequence (DNA): TGTGCCAGCAGCCTTGTGGGTGATGGCTACACCTTC.

This chain uses TRBV30 with TRBJ1-2; possible D gene TRBD1, 5 bases. Germline CDR1 and CDR2: GTSNPN and SVGIG (reference sequence). The CDR3 length is 15 residues. Trimming shortened V by 0 bases and J by 8 bases, and 19 bases separated the two germline ends. The CDR3 DNA reads as TGTGCCTGGAGTGTGGGCTGGGGACGGAGCCTGGGCTACACCTTC. Amino acids: CAWSVGWGRSLGYTF.

The table lists this clone with a few counts. V gene TRBV29-1 combines with J gene TRBJ2-7; D possibly corresponds to TRBD2 (6 bases). The CDR3 has 14 amino acids. In germline, CDR1 is SQVTM, CDR2 ANQGSEA. V shed 7 bases and J shed 2 bases, with 18 bases lying between them. In DNA form, the CDR3 reads TGCAGCGGTCGACCGGGAGAAACCCCCTACGAGCAGTACTTC. Translating gives CSGRPGETPYEQYF.

To note about this clone: Other DNA variants within this sample encode the same CDR3. The rearrangement links TRBV5-1 to TRBJ2-1; D unclear. V lost 0 bases, J lost 8 bases, and 3 bases lay in between. The CDR3 length is 11 residues. Germline V gives CDR1 SGHRS, CDR2 YFSETQ. This CDR3 reads CASSLGHEQFF. CDR3 nucleotide sequence: TGCGCCAGCAGCTTGGGTCATGAGCAGTTCTTC.

The chain uses TRBV30 and TRBJ2-3; weak D call: TRBD2 (5 bases). The V end lost 5 bases, the J end lost 2 bases, and 20 bases lay between the germline ends. CDR3 length: 16 residues. Germline V lookup: CDR1 GTSNPN, CDR2 SVGIG (reference sequence). The CDR3 loop reads CAWSAESGFDTDTQYF. CDR3 DNA: TGTGCCTGGTCCGCCGAATCGGGGTTCGACACAGATACGCAGTATTTT. The whole variable domain, remainder taken from reference TRBV30 and TRBJ2-3, is SQTIHQWPATLVQPVGSPLSLECTVEGTSNPNLYWYRQAAGRGLQLLFYSVGIGQISSEVPQNLSASRPQDRQFILSSKKLLLSDSGFYLCAWSAESGFDTDTQYFGPGTRLTVL.

This chain links TRBV18 with TRBJ1-1; 8 bases are a match to TRBD1. Germline CDR1 and CDR2: KGHSH and LQKENI. V dropped 6 bases and J dropped 5; count of bases not matched to a gene: 8. There are 14 residues in the CDR3. The CDR3 sequence: CASSQDRGRTEAFF. CDR3 in DNA: TGTGCCAGCTCCCAAGACAGGGGTCGGACTGAAGCTTTCTTT.

V is TRBV7-9 and J is TRBJ2-2; D possibly uses TRBD1 or TRBD2 (6 bases each). The CDR3 extends over 15 amino acids. Germline CDR1 SEHNR, CDR2 FQNEAQ (reference sequence). Deletions cut 9 bases from V and 4 bases from J, with 18 bases between. The CDR3 loop reads CASPGDTGLTGELFF. DNA of the CDR3: TGTGCCAGTCCGGGGGACACAGGCCTCACCGGGGAGCTGTTTTTT.

This clone is a singleton in its sample. This sequence joins TRBV30 and TRBJ1-4; tentatively, D is TRBD1 (5 bases). CDR3 length: 12 residues. V was clipped by 8 bases and J by 8 bases, with 15 bases between them. Germline V CDR1 and CDR2: GTSNPN, SVGIG (reference sequence). CDR3 bases: TGTGCCGGGGGACTTGGAGAAGAAAAACTGTTTTTT. This sequence encodes CAGGLGEEKLFF. Full variable domain (remainder filled in from reference TRBV30 and TRBJ1-4): SQTIHQWPATLVQPVGSPLSLECTVEGTSNPNLYWYRQAAGRGLQLLFYSVGIGQISSEVPQNLSASRPQDRQFILSSKKLLLSDSGFYLCAGGLGEEKLFFGSGTQLSVL.